Below, 7 T cell receptor beta chains from the same sample are listed, as sequenced in a study of cytomegalovirus exposure and HLA in healthy donors (dated by TCRdb to about 2017). Library generation was performed with the immunoSEQ multiplex PCR assay. A mixture of 60 forward primers for TCR Vbeta segments and 13 reverse primers for TCR Jbeta segments was used in the multiplex PCR. Here the immuneACCESS table is served through TCRdb, limited to in-frame sequences with V and J called. Missing clones are a known gap in these copies; in checked studies unresolved V genes cover under half, and the rest lacks a known reason. This sample comprises 140,000 to 150,000 clones, roughly 73% of them detected only once. The ten most abundant clones make up 1.5% to 2% of the sample. Source material: PBMCs. These receptors originate from a woman aged 18-29 years in good health and CMV-seronegative.

A few counts support this clone. The CDR3 bases are TGTGCCAGCAGCGCGGACCGACAGGGGAGCTCCTACGAGCAGTACTTC. Translated: CASSADRQGSSYEQYF. The chain joins TRBV7-3 to TRBJ2-5; TRBD1 agrees at 8 bases. The J call may be incorrect, as the DNA end agrees better with TRBJ2-7. Germline CDR1 is SGHTA and CDR2 is FQGTGA. This CDR3 region has 16 residues.

With regard to this clone: Compared with germline, one end of the junction differs, possibly owing to a read error. The V gene is TRBV28, the J gene TRBJ2-6, with a tentative D call TRBD1 (5 bases). Looked up from germline, CDR1 is MDHEN and CDR2 is SYDVKM. This CDR3 comprises 18 residues. The CDR3 reads CASSLIGYSFSGANGLTF. Here the CDR3 DNA reads TGTGCCAGCAGTTTAATTGGGTACTCGTTCTCTGGGGCCAACGGCCTGACTTTC.

The V and J genes are TRBV5-1 and TRBJ1-4, with TRBD1 identical over 9 bases. Per the germline V gene, CDR1 is SGHRS and CDR2 is YFSETQ. This CDR3 has 14 residues. The junction had 6 bases not matched to a gene; V was cut back by 4 bases and J by 8 bases. CDR3 amino acids: CASSPDRGEEKLFF. DNA for the CDR3: TGCGCCAGCAGCCCGGACAGGGGAGAAGAAAAACTGTTTTTT.

J is TRBJ2-5 and V is TRBV7-6, with TRBD2 identical over 9 bases. The CDR3 is made up of 16 amino acids. J gave up 4 bases and V 6 bases, and 12 bases lay outside the gene matches. Germline assignment: CDR1 SGHVS and CDR2 FNYEAQ. The CDR3 nucleotides are TGTGCCAGCAGACTTACAGGGCGGGGGGGCCGAGAGACCCAGTACTTC. It specifies CASRLTGRGGRETQYF.

The rearrangement joins TRBV30 to TRBJ2-6; TRBD1 matches at 7 bases. V shed 7 bases and J 0 bases; nucleotides not matched to a gene: 3. Per germline, CDR1 GTSNPN and CDR2 SVGIG (reference sequence). The CDR3 has 14 residues. The CDR3: CASGQHSGANVLTF. Here the CDR3 DNA reads TGTGCCTCGGGACAGCACTCTGGGGCCAACGTCCTGACTTTC.

The chain carries TRBV10-3 and TRBJ2-2; tentative D call: TRBD2 (5 bases). The CDR3 contains 16 residues. The V and J ends lost 2 bases and 4 bases respectively, with 14 bases between them. Germline V lookup: CDR1 ENHRY, CDR2 SYGVKD. DNA of the CDR3: TGTGCCATCAGTGAGCCAGAAGGGAGTGGCACCGGGGAGCTGTTTTTT. It specifies CAISEPEGSGTGELFF.

The chain carries TRBV5-6 and TRBJ2-3; D may be TRBD2 (6 bases). Between the trimmed V and J ends, which lost 7 bases and 6 bases, there was a span of 18 bases. Germline assignment: CDR1 SGHDT and CDR2 YYEEEE. There are 14 residues in the CDR3. The DNA for the CDR3 is TGTGCCAGCTACGCGGGCGGGATAATGGATACGCAGTATTTT. It is translated as CASYAGGIMDTQYF.